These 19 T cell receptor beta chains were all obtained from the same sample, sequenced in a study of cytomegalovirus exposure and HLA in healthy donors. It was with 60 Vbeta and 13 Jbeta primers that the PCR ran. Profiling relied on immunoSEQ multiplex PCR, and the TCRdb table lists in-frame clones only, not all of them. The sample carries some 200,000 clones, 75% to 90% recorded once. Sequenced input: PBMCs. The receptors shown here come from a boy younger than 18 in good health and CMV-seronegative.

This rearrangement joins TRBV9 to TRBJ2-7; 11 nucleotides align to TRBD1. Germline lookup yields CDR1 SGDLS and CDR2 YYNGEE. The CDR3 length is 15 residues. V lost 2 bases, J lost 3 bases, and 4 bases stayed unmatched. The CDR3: CASSVTGTGGYEQYF. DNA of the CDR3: TGTGCCAGCAGCGTGACCGGGACAGGGGGCTACGAGCAGTACTTC.

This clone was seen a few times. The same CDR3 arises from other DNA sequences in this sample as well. CDR3 DNA sequence: TGTGCCAGCAGTGTCGACAGGGTTAACACTGAAGCTTTCTTT. It encodes CASSVDRVNTEAFF. V is TRBV2 and J is TRBJ1-1, with TRBD1 matching 7 bases. After removal of 4 bases from V and 2 bases from J, the junction contained 4 bases not matched to a gene. This CDR3 region has 14 residues. Germline CDR1 reads SNHLY; CDR2 reads FYNNEI.

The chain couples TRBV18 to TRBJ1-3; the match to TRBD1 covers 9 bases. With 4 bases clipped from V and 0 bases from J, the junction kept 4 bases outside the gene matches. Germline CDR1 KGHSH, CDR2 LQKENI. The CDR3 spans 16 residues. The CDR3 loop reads CASSRGQGRSGNTIYF. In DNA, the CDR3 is TGTGCCAGCTCACGTGGACAGGGGCGCTCTGGAAACACCATATATTTT.

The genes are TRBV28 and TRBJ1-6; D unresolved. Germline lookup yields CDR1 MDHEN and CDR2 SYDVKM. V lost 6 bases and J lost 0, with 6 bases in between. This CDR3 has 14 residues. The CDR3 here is CASRTHSYNSPLHF. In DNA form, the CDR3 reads TGTGCCAGCAGGACACACTCCTATAATTCACCCCTCCACTTT. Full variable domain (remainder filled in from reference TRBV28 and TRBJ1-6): DVKVTQSSRYLVKRTGEKVFLECVQDMDHENMFWYRQDPGLGLRLIYFSYDVKMKEKGDIPEGYSVSREKKERFSLILESASTNQTSMYLCASRTHSYNSPLHFGNGTRLTVT.

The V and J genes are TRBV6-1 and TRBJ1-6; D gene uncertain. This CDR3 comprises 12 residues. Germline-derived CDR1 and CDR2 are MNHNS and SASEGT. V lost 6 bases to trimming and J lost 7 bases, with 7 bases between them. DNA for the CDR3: TGTGCCAGCAGCCAGTCAAATTCACCCCTCCACTTT. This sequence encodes CASSQSNSPLHF.

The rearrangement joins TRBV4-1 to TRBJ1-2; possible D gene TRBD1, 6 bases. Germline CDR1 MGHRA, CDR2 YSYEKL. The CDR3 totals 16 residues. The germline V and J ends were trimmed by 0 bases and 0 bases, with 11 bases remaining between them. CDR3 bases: TGCGCCAGCAGCCAAGAATGGACAGCTACTAACTATGGCTACACCTTC. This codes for CASSQEWTATNYGYTF.

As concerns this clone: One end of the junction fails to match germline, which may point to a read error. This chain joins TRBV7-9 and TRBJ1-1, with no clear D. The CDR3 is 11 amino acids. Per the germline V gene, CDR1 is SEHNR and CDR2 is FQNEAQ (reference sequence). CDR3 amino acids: CSSSFRTEAFF. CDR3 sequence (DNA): TGTTCCAGCAGCTTTAGAACTGAAGCTTTCTTT.

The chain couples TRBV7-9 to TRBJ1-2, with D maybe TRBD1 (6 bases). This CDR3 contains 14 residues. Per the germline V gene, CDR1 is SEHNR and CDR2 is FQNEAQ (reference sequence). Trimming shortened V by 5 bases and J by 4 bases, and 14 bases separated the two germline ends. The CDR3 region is CASSIGGLSYGYTF. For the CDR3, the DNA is TGTGCCAGCAGCATAGGGGGACTGAGCTATGGCTACACCTTC.

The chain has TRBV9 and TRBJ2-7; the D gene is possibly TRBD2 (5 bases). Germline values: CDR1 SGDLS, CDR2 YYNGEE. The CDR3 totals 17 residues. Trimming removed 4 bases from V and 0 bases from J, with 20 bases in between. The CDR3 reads CASSLEGLPDGSYEQYF. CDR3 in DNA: TGTGCCAGCAGCCTCGAGGGTCTTCCGGACGGCTCCTACGAGCAGTACTTC.

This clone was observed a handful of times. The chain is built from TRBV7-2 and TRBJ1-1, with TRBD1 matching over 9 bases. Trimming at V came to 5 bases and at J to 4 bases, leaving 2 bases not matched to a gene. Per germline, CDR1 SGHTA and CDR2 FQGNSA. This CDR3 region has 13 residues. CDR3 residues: CASSEDRGTEAFF. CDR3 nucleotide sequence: TGTGCCAGCAGCGAGGACAGGGGCACTGAAGCTTTCTTT.

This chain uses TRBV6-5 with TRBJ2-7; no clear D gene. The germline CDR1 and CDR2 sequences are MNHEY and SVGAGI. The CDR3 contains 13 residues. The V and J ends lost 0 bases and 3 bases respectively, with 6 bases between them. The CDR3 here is CASSYSLGYEQYF. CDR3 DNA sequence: TGTGCCAGCAGTTACTCTCTCGGCTACGAGCAGTACTTC.

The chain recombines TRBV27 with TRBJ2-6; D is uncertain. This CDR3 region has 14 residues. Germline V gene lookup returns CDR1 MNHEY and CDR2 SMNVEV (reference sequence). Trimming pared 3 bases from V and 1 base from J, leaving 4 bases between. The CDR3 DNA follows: TGTGCCAGCAGTTTCATTTCTGGGGCCAACGTCCTGACTTTC. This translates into CASSFISGANVLTF. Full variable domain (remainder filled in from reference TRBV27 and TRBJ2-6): EAQVTQNPRYLITVTGKKLTVTCSQNMNHEYMSWYRQDPGLGLRQIYYSMNVEVTDKGDVPEGYKVSRKEKRNFPLILESPSPNQTSLYFCASSFISGANVLTFGAGSRLTVL.

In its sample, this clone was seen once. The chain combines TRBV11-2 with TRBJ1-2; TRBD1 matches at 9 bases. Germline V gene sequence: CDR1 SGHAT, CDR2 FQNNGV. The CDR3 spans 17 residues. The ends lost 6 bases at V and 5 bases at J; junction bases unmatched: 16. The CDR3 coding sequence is TGTGCCAGCAGACCGATCCGGACAGGGGTTGGAGAATATGGCTACACCTTC. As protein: CASRPIRTGVGEYGYTF.

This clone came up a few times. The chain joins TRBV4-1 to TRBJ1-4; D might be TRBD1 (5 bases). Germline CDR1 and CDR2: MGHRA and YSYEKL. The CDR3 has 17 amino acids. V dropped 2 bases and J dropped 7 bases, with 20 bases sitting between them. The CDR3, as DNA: TGCGCCAGCAGCCAAACCCCTGGCGGGGGGTACGGTGAAAAACTGTTTTTT. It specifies CASSQTPGGGYGEKLFF.

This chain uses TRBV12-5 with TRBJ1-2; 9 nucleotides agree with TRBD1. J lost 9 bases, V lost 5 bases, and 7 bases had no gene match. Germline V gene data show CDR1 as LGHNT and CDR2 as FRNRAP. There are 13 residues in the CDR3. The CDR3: CASGERDRASYTF. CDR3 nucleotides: TGTGCTAGTGGTGAACGGGACAGGGCTAGCTACACCTTC.

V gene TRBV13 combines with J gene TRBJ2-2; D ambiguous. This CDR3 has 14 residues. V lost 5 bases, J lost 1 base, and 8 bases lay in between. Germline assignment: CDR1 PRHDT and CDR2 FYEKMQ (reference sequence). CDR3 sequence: CASSPTRNTGELFF. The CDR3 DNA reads TGTGCCAGCAGCCCCACAAGGAACACCGGGGAGCTGTTTTTT.

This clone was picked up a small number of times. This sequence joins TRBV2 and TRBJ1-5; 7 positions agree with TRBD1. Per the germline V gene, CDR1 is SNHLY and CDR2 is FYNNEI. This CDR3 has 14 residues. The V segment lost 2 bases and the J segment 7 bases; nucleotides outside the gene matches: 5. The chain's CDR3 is CASSEQGVGQPQHF. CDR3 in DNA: TGTGCCAGCAGTGAACAGGGGGTAGGGCAGCCCCAGCATTTT.

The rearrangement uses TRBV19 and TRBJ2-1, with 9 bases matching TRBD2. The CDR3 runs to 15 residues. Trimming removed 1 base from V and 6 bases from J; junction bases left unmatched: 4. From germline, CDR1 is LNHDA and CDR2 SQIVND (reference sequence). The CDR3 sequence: CASSIGASGVNEQFF. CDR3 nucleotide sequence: TGTGCCAGTAGTATAGGGGCTAGCGGGGTCAATGAGCAGTTCTTC.

The chain's CDR3 is CASSRRQVASTDTQYF. CDR3 DNA sequence: TGTGCCAGCTCACGAAGACAGGTCGCTAGCACAGATACGCAGTATTTT. The J gene is TRBJ2-3, the V gene TRBV18; TRBD1 might be the D (6 bases). Germline CDR1 KGHSH, CDR2 LQKENI. Trimming pared 4 bases from V and 0 bases from J, leaving 14 bases between. The CDR3 has 16 amino acids.